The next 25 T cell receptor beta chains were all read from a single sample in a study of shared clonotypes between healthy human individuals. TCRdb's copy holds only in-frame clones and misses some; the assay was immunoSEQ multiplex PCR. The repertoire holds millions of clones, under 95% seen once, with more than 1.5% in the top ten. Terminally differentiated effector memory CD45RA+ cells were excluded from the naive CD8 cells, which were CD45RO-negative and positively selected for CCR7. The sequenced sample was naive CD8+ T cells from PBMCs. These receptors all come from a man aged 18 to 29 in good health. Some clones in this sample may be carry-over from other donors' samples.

This CDR3 is CASSSGVSYGYTF. CDR3 coding DNA: TGTGCCAGCAGCTCTGGGGTGTCCTATGGCTACACCTTC. V and J are TRBV5-6 and TRBJ1-2; the D is unclear. Germline loops: CDR1 SGHDT, CDR2 YYEEEE. V was clipped by 3 bases and J by 4 bases, with 10 bases between them. The CDR3 is 13 amino acids. Full variable domain (rest looked up from reference TRBV5-6 and TRBJ1-2): DAGVTQSPTHLIKTRGQQVTLRCSPKSGHDTVSWYQQALGQGPQFIFQYYEEEERQRGNFPDRFSGHQFPNYSSELNVNALLLGDSALYLCASSSGVSYGYTFGSGTRLTVV.

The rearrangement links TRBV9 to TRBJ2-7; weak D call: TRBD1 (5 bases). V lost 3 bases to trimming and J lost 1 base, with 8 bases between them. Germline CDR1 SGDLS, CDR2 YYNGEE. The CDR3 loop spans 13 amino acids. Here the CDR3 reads CASSGQISYEQYF. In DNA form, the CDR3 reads TGTGCCAGCAGCGGACAGATTTCCTACGAGCAGTACTTC.

CDR3 coding DNA: TGTGCCAGCAGCTTAGTGTCGGCGGGAATCTACAATGAGCAGTTCTTC. Its translation: CASSLVSAGIYNEQFF. The gene calls are TRBV7-6 and TRBJ2-1; TRBD2 is a possible D gene (6 bases). V was trimmed by 1 base and J by 3 bases, leaving 13 bases between them. CDR1 SGHVS and CDR2 FNYEAQ come from the germline V gene. The CDR3 contains 16 residues.

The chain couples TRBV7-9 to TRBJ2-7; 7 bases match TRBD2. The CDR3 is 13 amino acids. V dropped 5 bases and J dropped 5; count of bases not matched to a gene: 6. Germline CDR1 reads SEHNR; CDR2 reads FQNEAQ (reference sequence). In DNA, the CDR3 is TGTGCCAGCAGCCCCGGGGGGTCCAACGAGCAGTACTTC. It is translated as CASSPGGSNEQYF.

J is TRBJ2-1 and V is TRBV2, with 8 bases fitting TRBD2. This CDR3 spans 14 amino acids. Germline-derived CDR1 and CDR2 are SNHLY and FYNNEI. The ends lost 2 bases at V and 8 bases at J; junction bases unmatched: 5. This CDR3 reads CASSESPGLDEQFF. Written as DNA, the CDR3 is TGTGCCAGCAGTGAAAGCCCGGGACTAGATGAGCAGTTCTTC.

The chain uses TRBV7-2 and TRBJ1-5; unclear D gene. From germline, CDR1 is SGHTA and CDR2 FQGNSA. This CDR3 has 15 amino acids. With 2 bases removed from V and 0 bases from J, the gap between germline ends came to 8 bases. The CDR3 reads CASSLLRNSNQPQHF. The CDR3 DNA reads TGTGCCAGCAGCTTATTAAGAAATAGCAATCAGCCCCAGCATTTT.

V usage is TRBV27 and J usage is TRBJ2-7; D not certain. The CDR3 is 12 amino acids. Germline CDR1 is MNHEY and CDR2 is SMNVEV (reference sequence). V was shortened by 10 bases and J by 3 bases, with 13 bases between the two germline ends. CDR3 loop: CAISPINYEQYF. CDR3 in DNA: TGTGCCATCTCCCCGATCAACTACGAGCAGTACTTC.

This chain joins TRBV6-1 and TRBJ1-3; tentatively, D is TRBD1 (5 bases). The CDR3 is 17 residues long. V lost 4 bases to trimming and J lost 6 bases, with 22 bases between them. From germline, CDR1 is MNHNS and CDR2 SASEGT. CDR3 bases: TGTGCCAGCAGTGTTAGGCTCTGGGCAGGGCGTCCAAACACCATATATTTT. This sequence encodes CASSVRLWAGRPNTIYF.

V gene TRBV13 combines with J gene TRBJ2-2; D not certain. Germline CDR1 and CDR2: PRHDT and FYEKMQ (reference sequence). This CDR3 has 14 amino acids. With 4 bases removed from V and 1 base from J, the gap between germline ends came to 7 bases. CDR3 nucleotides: TGTGCCAGCAGCTCCCCTGGGAACACCGGGGAGCTGTTTTTT. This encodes CASSSPGNTGELFF.

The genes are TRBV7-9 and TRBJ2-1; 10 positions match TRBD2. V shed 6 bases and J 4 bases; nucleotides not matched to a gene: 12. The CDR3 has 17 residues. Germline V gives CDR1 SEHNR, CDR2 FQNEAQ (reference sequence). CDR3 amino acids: CASRPPETSGLYNEQFF. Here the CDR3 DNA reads TGTGCCAGCAGGCCCCCCGAGACTAGCGGGCTTTACAATGAGCAGTTCTTC.

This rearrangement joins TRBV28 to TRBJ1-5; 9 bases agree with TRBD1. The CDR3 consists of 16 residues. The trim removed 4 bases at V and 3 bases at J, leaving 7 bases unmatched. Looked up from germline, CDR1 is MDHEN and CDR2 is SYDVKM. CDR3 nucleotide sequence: TGTGCCAGCAGTTCTCCGGGACAGGGTCCCAATCAGCCCCAGCATTTT. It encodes CASSSPGQGPNQPQHF. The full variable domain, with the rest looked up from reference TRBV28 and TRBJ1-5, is DVKVTQSSRYLVKRTGEKVFLECVQDMDHENMFWYRQDPGLGLRLIYFSYDVKMKEKGDIPEGYSVSREKKERFSLILESASTNQTSMYLCASSSPGQGPNQPQHFGDGTRLSIL.

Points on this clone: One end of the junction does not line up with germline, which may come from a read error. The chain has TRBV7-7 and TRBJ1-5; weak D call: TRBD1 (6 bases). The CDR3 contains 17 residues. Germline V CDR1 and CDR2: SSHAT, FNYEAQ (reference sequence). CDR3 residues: CASRLEVLEGENQPQHF. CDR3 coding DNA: TGTGCCAGCAGATTAGAGGTCCTGGAGGGGGAGAATCAGCCCCAGCATTTT.

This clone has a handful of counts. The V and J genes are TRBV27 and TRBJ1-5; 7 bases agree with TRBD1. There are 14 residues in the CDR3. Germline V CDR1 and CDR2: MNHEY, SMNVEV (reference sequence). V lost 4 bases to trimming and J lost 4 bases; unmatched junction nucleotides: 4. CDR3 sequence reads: CASSWGQWNQPQHF. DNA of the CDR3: TGTGCCAGCAGTTGGGGACAGTGGAATCAGCCCCAGCATTTT.

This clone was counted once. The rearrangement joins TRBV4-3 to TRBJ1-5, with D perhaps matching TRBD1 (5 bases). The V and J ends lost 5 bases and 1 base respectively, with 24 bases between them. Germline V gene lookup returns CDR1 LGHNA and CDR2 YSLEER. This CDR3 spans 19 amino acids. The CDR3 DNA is TGCGCCAGCAGCTTTACCCATGGGGCAAAATTGGGGAGCAATCAGCCCCAGCATTTT. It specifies CASSFTHGAKLGSNQPQHF.

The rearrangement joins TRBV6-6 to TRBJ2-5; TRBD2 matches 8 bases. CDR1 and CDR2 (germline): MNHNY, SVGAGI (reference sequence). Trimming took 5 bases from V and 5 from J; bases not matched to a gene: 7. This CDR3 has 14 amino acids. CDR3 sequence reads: CASSPSPGGETQYF. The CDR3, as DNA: TGTGCCAGCAGTCCCTCGCCGGGGGGGGAGACCCAGTACTTC.

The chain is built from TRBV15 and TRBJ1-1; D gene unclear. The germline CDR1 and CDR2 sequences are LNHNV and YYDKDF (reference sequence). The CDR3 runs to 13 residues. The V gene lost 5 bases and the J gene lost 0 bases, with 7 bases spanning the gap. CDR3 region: CATSLLMNTEAFF. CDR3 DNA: TGTGCCACCAGCCTACTCATGAACACTGAAGCTTTCTTT.

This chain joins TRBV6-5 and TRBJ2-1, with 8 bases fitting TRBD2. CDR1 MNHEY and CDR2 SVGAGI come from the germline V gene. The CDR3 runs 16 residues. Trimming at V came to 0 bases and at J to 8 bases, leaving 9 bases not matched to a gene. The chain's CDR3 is CASSYSTGGRFYEQFF. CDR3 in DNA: TGTGCCAGCAGTTACTCGACCGGCGGGAGGTTCTATGAGCAGTTCTTC.

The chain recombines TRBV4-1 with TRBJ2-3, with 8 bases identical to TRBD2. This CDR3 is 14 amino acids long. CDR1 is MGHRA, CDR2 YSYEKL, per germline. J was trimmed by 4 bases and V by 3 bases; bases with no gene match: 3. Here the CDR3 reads CASSHPGGADTQYF. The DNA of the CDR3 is TGCGCCAGCAGCCACCCCGGGGGGGCAGATACGCAGTATTTT.

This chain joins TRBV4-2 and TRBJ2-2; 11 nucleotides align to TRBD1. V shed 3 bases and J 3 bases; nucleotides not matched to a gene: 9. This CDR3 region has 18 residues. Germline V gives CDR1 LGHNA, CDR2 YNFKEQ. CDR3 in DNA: TGTGCCAGCAGCCAGGCTCTACCGGGACAGGGGGACACCGGGGAGCTGTTTTTT. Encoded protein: CASSQALPGQGDTGELFF.

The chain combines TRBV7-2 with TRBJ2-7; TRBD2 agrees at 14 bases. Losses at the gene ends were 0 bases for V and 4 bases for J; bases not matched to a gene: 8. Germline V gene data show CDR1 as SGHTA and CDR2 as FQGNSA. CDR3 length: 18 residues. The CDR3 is CASSLASTSGRARYEQYF. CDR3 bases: TGTGCCAGCAGCTTAGCCTCGACTAGCGGGAGGGCCCGATACGAGCAGTACTTC.

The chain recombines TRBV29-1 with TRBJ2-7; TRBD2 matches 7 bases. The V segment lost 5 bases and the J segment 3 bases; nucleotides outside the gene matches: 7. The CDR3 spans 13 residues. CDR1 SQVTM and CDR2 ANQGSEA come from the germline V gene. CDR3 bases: TGCAGCGTTTCGGGGGGAACCTTCTACGAGCAGTACTTC. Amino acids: CSVSGGTFYEQYF.

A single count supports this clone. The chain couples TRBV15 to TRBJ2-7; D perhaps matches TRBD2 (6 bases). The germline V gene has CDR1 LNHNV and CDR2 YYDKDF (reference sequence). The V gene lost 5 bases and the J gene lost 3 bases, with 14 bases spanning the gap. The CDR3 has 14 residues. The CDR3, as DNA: TGTGCCACCAGCCCCCCCCGGGGACTCTACGAGCAGTACTTC. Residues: CATSPPRGLYEQYF.

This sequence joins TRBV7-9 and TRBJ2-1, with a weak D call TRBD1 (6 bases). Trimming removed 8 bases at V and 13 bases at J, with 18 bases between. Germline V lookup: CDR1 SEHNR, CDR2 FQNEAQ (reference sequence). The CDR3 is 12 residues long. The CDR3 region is CASADFLGQQFF. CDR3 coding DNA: TGTGCCAGCGCTGATTTTCTGGGACAACAGTTCTTC.

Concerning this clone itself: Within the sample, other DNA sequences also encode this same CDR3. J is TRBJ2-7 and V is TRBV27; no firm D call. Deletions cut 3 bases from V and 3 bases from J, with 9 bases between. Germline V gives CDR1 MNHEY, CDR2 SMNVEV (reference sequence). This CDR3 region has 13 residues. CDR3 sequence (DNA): TGTGCCAGCAGTTTGTCACTAAACTACGAGCAGTACTTC. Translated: CASSLSLNYEQYF.

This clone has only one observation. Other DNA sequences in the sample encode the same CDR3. The CDR3 nucleotides read TGTGCCAGCAGTTCATCGCGGGAGGGCAGCTACAATGAGCAGTTCTTC. It codes for CASSSSREGSYNEQFF. The chain links TRBV28 to TRBJ2-1; 9 bases are a match to TRBD2. Germline V gene data show CDR1 as MDHEN and CDR2 as SYDVKM. CDR3 length equals 16 residues. The V and J ends lost 4 bases and 3 bases, in that order; junction bases with no gene match: 7.